What follows describes a single T cell receptor beta chain. This clone's antigen is unknown. The record has no base qualities; no much larger clone is one base away. Libraries were prepared through the immunoSEQ multiplex PCR assay. For the multiplex PCR, a mixture combining 60 forward primers for TCR Vbeta segments and 13 reverse primers for TCR Jbeta segments was used. Amplification of the CDR3 region of rearranged TCR beta genes was performed with a multiplex PCR assay on genomic DNA. On the Illumina HiSeq System, the amplified TCR beta libraries were sequenced as 87-base-pair reads. Concerning the study's data processing: Across the 500 to 700 repertoires, a later analysis counted around 80 million unique TCR beta chains, roughly 11 million of which were shared by at least two donors. To remove PCR and sequencing errors, raw reads were error-corrected and collapsed into unique sequences using a nearest-neighbor algorithm that merged closely related sequences. To assign V, D and J gene segments, CDR3 sequences were aligned to IMGT reference sequences. For a sequence to be retained, at least a six-nucleotide match to both a V gene segment and a J gene segment was required. A rearrangement was called productive if the CDR3 had no stop codons and remained in frame with V and J, and every other rearrangement was called non-productive. CDR3 was defined by IMGT convention, running from the second conserved V-encoded cysteine to the conserved J-encoded phenylalanine. Sequences without an unambiguous match to a single V gene segment were excluded from the earlier analysis of several hundred of the donors. An earlier analysis of fewer than 750 of the donors called V segments functional above 56.7% productive rearrangements and segregating when the between-donor standard deviation exceeded 5%. To diagnose cytomegalovirus status from the catalog of TCR beta chain sequences, a statistical classification framework was built. V and J gene assignment, in a later analysis, came from comparing TCR nucleotide sequences with IMGT/GENE-DB human TR gene sequences. In a later analysis, CDR3 sequences and most-parsimonious VDJ recombination scenarios were assigned using the TCRdist pipeline. In a later analysis, each TCR beta chain was defined by its CDR3 amino acid sequence together with its V-gene family, and reads without a unique V-gene family were excluded. As a way to deal with suspected cross-contamination and a sequencing artifact, a later analysis dropped approximately 570 nucleotide sequences that were highly shared and had low generation probability. A later analysis calculated a clonal expansion index for each public chain from normalized within-repertoire ranks of inferred template counts. In a later analysis, generation probabilities were computed using a VDJ recombination model fitted to out-of-frame rearrangements, and the results were checked against IGoR. In a later analysis, hypergeometric tests were used to score TCR-TCR, TCR-HLA and TCR-CMV co-occurrence, with a repertoire-size bias correction applied to TCR pairs. To estimate false discovery rates, a later analysis permuted the HLA or CMV assignments 20 times. In a later analysis, co-occurring TCRs were grouped using DBSCAN, and TCRdist sequence similarity was added for clustering within HLA-allele-positive subsets. For co-occurrence clustering, repertoires with fewer than 30,000 or more than 120,000 public chains were excluded, along with four or five repertoires with anomalous nucleotide sharing. Here the immuneACCESS table is served through TCRdb, limited to in-frame sequences with V and J called. Missing clones are a known gap in these copies; in checked studies unresolved V genes cover under half, and the rest lacks a known reason. The DNA was the basis for D and trimming; V, J and clone size are from that table. In this sample the table shows about 140,000 clones, 65% to 80% of which occur a single time. Together, the top ten hold under 2% of the sample.

The cohort consisted of hundreds of healthy bone marrow donors. All cohort members were sampled while nominally healthy, although unrecorded immune exposures were likely present. The donor tested CMV seronegative and was one of the 352 seronegative cohort members. A peripheral blood sample was provided by each donor, and peripheral blood mononuclear cells were used for TCR beta sequencing. Genomic DNA extraction from the blood cell samples was performed with the Qiagen DNeasy Blood Extraction Kit. This sample is drawn from a study of cytomegalovirus exposure and HLA in healthy donors (TCRdb year 2017). As for the study more broadly: According to an earlier analysis of 587 of the donors, about 190 million T cells yielded roughly 100 million unique TCR beta sequences and 276 Gb of sequence data. The aim of the study was to test whether cataloging public T cell receptors could identify signatures of past pathogen exposure. In a later genetic analysis, genome-wide SNP genotypes for 398 of the 666 donors were used, and that subset was treated as a discovery cohort. In a later analysis, previously published TCR beta repertoires from about 640 donors were re-analyzed and high-resolution HLA genotyping was added so that TCR occurrence patterns could be studied. The later analysis used no new phenotypic data to find candidate immune exposures, relying instead on TCR beta sequences and their occurrence across donors. An earlier analysis of approximately 500 of the donors applied high-throughput TCR beta sequencing to assess whether each TCR beta V gene segment acted as functional or pseudogenic. Every repertoire in the discovery cohort had been generated on one and the same sequencing platform. To predict cytomegalovirus infection status, the study combined high-throughput TCR immunosequencing, statistical association of individual TCRs with disease status, and machine learning. Typing coverage differed by locus: A, B, C, DRB1 and DQB1 were typed in about 620-630 donors, DQA1 in approximately 520, DPA1 in some 600, and DPB1 in 400 to 490. Along with the approximately 700-subject first cohort, a separate validation cohort of about 110 different subjects was used. The study profiled the T cell repertoires of under 700 subjects by immunosequencing and related them to cytomegalovirus serostatus. About 280 gigabases of sequencing data and roughly 81 million unique TCR sequences made up an early release that covered around 640 HLA-typed donors. Among 300 to 500 genotyped donors of the cohort, an average of about 220,000 unique TCR beta nucleotide sequences was sequenced per donor, of which roughly 17% were non-productive. Because of strong linkage in the cohort, roughly five DR-DQ haplotypes were treated as single units for association and clustering. HLA typing covered class I and class II loci at four-digit resolution. Donor age, sex, ethnicity and CMV serostatus were compiled together with the repertoire data. Of the roughly 400 genotyped donors, 75% to 85% were placed in the genetic ancestry cluster associated with self-reported Caucasian donors.

Via the germline V gene (reference sequence), CDR1 is LNHDA and CDR2 SQIVND. Taken from cysteine to phenylalanine, the CDR3 has 17 residues. The retained sequence is limited to the CDR3, 51 bases, with the frame set at the first base. Trimming takes 4 bases from V and 1 base from J, and the germline ends sit 14 bases apart. Results the study describes overall, beyond this receptor: Over 15 rarely observed V segments, including chromosome 9 orphons, were excluded from the earlier analysis of several hundred of the donors because counts were too low. Specific HLA alleles were associated with 18,000 or so TCR beta sequences at a false discovery rate of 0.05 in a later analysis. Roughly uniform sequencing depth across donors was assumed in presence/absence analyses, although this assumption may not hold. In a later analysis, the rate of TCR association differed among HLA loci, with DRB1 alleles having the most associated TCRs and HLA-C alleles having the fewest. The only immune exposure information available for the cohort was CMV serostatus. A later analysis found that HLA-associated TCR beta chains were more clonally expanded and had lower generation probabilities than equally common non-associated chains. Correlated functional status among segregating V segments might reflect linkage disequilibrium, but an unknown experimental factor could not be ruled out. Because some donors lacked HLA typing at each locus, the association tests relied only on the typed subset. According to a later genetic analysis, donors in an Asian-associated ancestry cluster had fewer N-insertions in productive TCRs than the roughly 670-donor mean. An earlier analysis of approximately 570 of the donors showed that most TCR beta V segments appeared in productive rearrangements either about 87% or about 30% of the time, which broadly matched IMGT annotations. In this cohort, only TCR beta chains were sequenced, and detectable features were limited by the absence of alpha or paired-chain data. A group of highly shared sequence variants was considered likely to be a technical artifact of the sequencing pipeline. Because the 87-base-pair reads could not distinguish some IMGT-functional V segments, including TRBV6-2 and TRBV6-3, those segments were excluded. An association between a missense DCLRE1C variant and V-gene and J-gene trimming of TCR beta chains was found in a later genetic analysis and replicated in an independent cohort. It was suggested by the authors that the approach could potentially be generalized to other disease states and immunological phenotypes. A later analysis reported that several top co-occurrence clusters appeared linked to parvovirus B19, influenza, CMV and Epstein-Barr virus. A few of the identified cytomegalovirus-associated TCR beta chains were confirmed in vitro to be specific for cytomegalovirus antigens. Most TCR sequences were seen in very few donors, while some public TCRs were found in many individuals. In both the original and validation cohorts, the classifier was reported to diagnose cytomegalovirus status with high specificity and sensitivity. When HLA alleles, especially DR and DQ, strongly co-occurred, attributing TCR associations to individual alleles was difficult. In the study, some 180 TCR beta chains were listed as associated with cytomegalovirus. A further reported finding was that TCR beta sequences accurately predicted the HLA-A and HLA-B alleles for most subjects in the first cohort. A later analysis found that most CMV-associated TCR beta chains appeared HLA-restricted, with HLA associations seemingly driven largely by CMV exposure.

Recombination joined TRBV19 with TRBJ1-6; no D segment can be confidently identified. Sequenced material: PBMCs. The clonotype comes from a woman in her 30s in good health and CMV-seronegative. The CDR3 here reads CASSKSGFGSYNSPLHF. The DNA is as follows: TGTGCCAGTAGTAAGTCCGGGTTTGGATCCTATAATTCACCCCTCCACTTT.